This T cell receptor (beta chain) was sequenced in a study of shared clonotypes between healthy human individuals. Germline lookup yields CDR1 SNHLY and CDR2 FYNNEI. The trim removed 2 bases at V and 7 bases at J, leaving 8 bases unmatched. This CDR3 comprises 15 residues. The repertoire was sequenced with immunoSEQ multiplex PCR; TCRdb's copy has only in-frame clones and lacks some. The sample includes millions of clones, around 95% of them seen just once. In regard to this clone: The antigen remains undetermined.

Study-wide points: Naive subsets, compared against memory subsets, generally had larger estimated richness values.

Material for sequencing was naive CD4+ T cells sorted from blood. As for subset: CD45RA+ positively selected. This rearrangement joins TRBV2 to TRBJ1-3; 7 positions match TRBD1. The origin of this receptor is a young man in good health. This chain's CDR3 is CASSEWDVRGNTIYF. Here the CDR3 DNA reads TGTGCCAGCAGTGAATGGGACGTCAGGGGGAACACCATATATTTT. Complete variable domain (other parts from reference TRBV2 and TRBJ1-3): EPEVTQTPSHQVTQMGQEVILRCVPISNHLYFYWYRQILGQKVEFLVSFYNNEISEKSEIFDDQFSVERPDGSNFTLKIRSTKLEDSAMYFCASSEWDVRGNTIYFGEGSWLTVV.